Given below is one T cell receptor (beta chain) in context. What it recognizes is unknown. This sample is part of a study of cytomegalovirus exposure and HLA in healthy donors. Study-level findings and limits: CMV serostatus was the sole immune exposure data available. Evidence from a later analysis indicated that most CMV-associated TCR beta chains looked HLA-restricted.

PCR employed 60 Vbeta and 13 Jbeta primers. Produced via immunoSEQ multiplex PCR; TCRdb's table is partial and in-frame only. Of 120,000 to 150,000 clones in the sample, roughly 83% were seen once. The ends were cut back, 2 bases at V and 3 bases at J, with 9 bases in the middle. The CDR3 has 14 amino acids. Per germline, CDR1 SGDLS and CDR2 YYNGEE. The V gene is TRBV9, the J gene TRBJ2-1; maybe TRBD2 (5 bases). Material for sequencing was PBMCs. The origin of this receptor is a man aged 35 to 55 in good health and CMV-seropositive. The CDR3 DNA reads TGTGCCAGCAGCGTGACGAGGGACTACAATGAGCAGTTCTTC. Translating it yields CASSVTRDYNEQFF.